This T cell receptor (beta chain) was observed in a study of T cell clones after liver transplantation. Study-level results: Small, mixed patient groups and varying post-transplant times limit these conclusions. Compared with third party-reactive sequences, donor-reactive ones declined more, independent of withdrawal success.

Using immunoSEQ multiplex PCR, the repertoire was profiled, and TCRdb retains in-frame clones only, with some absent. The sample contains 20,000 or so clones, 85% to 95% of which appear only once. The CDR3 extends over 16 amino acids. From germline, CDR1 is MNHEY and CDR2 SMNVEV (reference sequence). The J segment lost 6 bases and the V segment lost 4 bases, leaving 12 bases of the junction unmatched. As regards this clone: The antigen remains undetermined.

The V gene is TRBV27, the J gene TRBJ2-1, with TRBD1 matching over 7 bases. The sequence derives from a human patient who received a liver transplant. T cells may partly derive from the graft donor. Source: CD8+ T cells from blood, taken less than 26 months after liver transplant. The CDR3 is CASSSDPRDRLNEQFF. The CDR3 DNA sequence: TGTGCCAGCAGTTCCGACCCCCGGGACAGACTCAATGAGCAGTTCTTC.